A single sample gave rise to the 26 T cell receptor beta chains below, sequenced in a study of T cell repertoires in cytomegalovirus infection. These receptors' targets are unknown. TCRdb processed the reads anew with MiXCR; each CDR3 protein has one entry. The sample consists of roughly 990,000 distinct CDR3 sequences, approximately 31% of them appearing once. This specimen was cultured CD8+ T cells from PBMCs, taken from culture after CMV antigen stimulation. These receptors were obtained from a human donor in good health (CMV status not recorded). Some clones in this sample may be carry-over from other donors' samples.

The chain recombines TRBV7-9 with TRBJ1-4; tentative D call: TRBD1 (6 bases). The germline V gene has CDR1 SEHNR and CDR2 FQNEAQ (reference sequence). With 6 bases removed from V and 6 bases from J, the gap between germline ends came to 17 bases. The CDR3 spans 15 residues. CDR3: CASSSGGQGHEKLFF. The CDR3 DNA is TGTGCCAGCAGTTCCGGGGGGCAGGGACATGAAAAACTGTTTTTT.

This clonotype has ten or more counts. This rearrangement joins TRBV4-1 to TRBJ1-1; the match to TRBD1 covers 8 bases. In germline, CDR1 is MGHRA, CDR2 YSYEKL. J was trimmed by 3 bases and V by 3 bases; bases with no gene match: 6. The CDR3 has 15 residues. CDR3 bases: TGCGCCAGCAGCCAGCAACCACAGGGGGACACTGAAGCTTTCTTT. It translates to CASSQQPQGDTEAFF.

This clonotype showed up just a few times. The rearrangement joins TRBV19 to TRBJ1-2; D ambiguous. In germline, CDR1 is LNHDA, CDR2 SQIVND (reference sequence). Trimming took 6 bases from V and 6 from J, leaving 11 bases between them. This CDR3 is 12 amino acids long. The CDR3 sequence is CASRDHGHGYTF. In DNA form, the CDR3 reads TGTGCCAGTAGAGACCACGGGCATGGCTACACCTTC.

V gene TRBV6-8 combines with J gene TRBJ1-2, with unresolved D. Trimming cost V 7 bases and J 1 base, with 16 bases left between them. Germline CDR1 reads MNHGY; CDR2 reads SAAAGT. The CDR3 runs 15 residues. The CDR3 reads CASTLPLSFNYGYTF. DNA for the CDR3: TGTGCCAGCACACTGCCCTTATCCTTTAACTATGGCTACACCTTC.

The chain uses TRBV19 and TRBJ2-6, with 8 bases identical to TRBD1. Per germline, CDR1 LNHDA and CDR2 SQIVND (reference sequence). This CDR3 spans 17 amino acids. J gave up 0 bases and V 5 bases, and 6 bases lay outside the gene matches. The DNA of the CDR3 is TGTGCCAGTAGTCCCCGGGACAGGTACTCTGGGGCCAACGTCCTGACTTTC. Translated, it gives CASSPRDRYSGANVLTF.

A few counts support this clonotype. This sequence joins TRBV6-1 and TRBJ1-4; possibly TRBD1 for D (5 bases). CDR1 and CDR2 (germline): MNHNS, SASEGT. CDR3 length: 12 amino acids. Trimming removed 7 bases at V and 8 bases at J, with 11 bases between. The CDR3 is CASTRGREKLFF. In DNA, the CDR3 is TGTGCCAGCACAAGGGGTCGGGAAAAACTGTTTTTT.

The rearrangement joins TRBV12-3 or TRBV12-4 to TRBJ1-2; D is perhaps TRBD1 (5 bases). CDR3 length: 13 residues. Between the trimmed V and J ends, which lost 6 bases and 6 bases, there was a span of 14 bases. This chain's CDR3 is CASSPSGQDGYTF. CDR3 coding DNA: TGTGCCAGCAGCCCCTCGGGGCAGGATGGCTACACCTTC.

The chain recombines TRBV6-1 with TRBJ1-2, with D possibly matching TRBD1 (6 bases). V lost 6 bases and J 5 bases, leaving 16 bases between the germline ends. Germline V gene sequence: CDR1 MNHNS, CDR2 SASEGT. The CDR3 contains 14 residues. The CDR3 sequence: CASSVPDRIYGYTF. The CDR3 DNA is TGTGCCAGCAGCGTCCCGGACAGAATTTATGGCTACACCTTC.

This clonotype was counted ten times or more. The chain joins TRBV12-3 or TRBV12-4 to TRBJ1-2; TRBD1 is a possible D gene (5 bases). The CDR3 has 12 residues. Trimming stripped 7 bases from V and 5 bases from J, with 11 bases between. The CDR3 DNA is TGTGCCAGCATCAAAACAGGTTATGGCTACACCTTC. Translated, it gives CASIKTGYGYTF.

The chain is built from TRBV4-1 and TRBJ2-5, with D unresolved. Trimming pared 0 bases from V and 5 bases from J, leaving 10 bases between. Germline V gene data show CDR1 as MGHRA and CDR2 as YSYEKL. There are 14 residues in the CDR3. CDR3 nucleotide sequence: TGCGCCAGCAGCCAAGATCTGCGTAGGGAGACCCAGTACTTC. Its protein product is CASSQDLRRETQYF.

This clonotype was recorded at least ten times. This chain joins TRBV12-3 or TRBV12-4 and TRBJ2-2; no reliable D call. The CDR3 consists of 12 residues. V shed 6 bases and J shed 5 bases, with 7 bases lying between them. Here the CDR3 reads CASSQWTGELFF. DNA for the CDR3: TGTGCCAGCAGCCAATGGACCGGGGAGCTGTTTTTT.

The CDR3 DNA is TGTGCCAGCAGTTCGGTGAGGGGGCTGAGGACTGAAGCTTTCTTT. This translates into CASSSVRGLRTEAFF. The V gene is TRBV6-1, the J gene TRBJ1-1; 7 bases map to TRBD1. The V gene end was trimmed by 5 bases and the J gene end by 5 bases; junction bases not matched to a gene: 11. The germline V gene has CDR1 MNHNS and CDR2 SASEGT. This CDR3 has 15 amino acids.

Comments on this clonotype: The junction departs from germline at one end; a sequencing error may be responsible. As DNA, the CDR3 is TGTGCTAGCAGCCCCGACAGGGCCTACAATGAGCAGTTCTTC. Encoded protein: CASSPDRAYNEQFF. V gene TRBV7-7 combines with J gene TRBJ2-1; 7 bases fit TRBD1. This CDR3 is built from 14 residues. CDR1 is SSHAT and CDR2 is FNYEAQ in the germline V gene (reference sequence).

The sample holds a few counts of this clonotype. The rearrangement joins TRBV7-9 to TRBJ1-2; the match to TRBD1 covers 9 bases. After removal of 10 bases from V and 2 bases from J, the junction contained 11 bases not matched to a gene. The CDR3 covers 15 residues. Germline V gene lookup returns CDR1 SEHNR and CDR2 FQNEAQ (reference sequence). CDR3 nucleotides: TGTGCCACCCCTCTCTGGGACAGGGTGAACTATGGCTACACCTTC. It encodes CATPLWDRVNYGYTF.

The gene calls are TRBV12-3 or TRBV12-4 and TRBJ2-1; TRBD2 aligns across 12 bases. The CDR3 sequence is 16 residues long. The junction had 5 bases not matched to a gene; V was cut back by 6 bases and J by 2 bases. The CDR3 reads CASSHTSGGPYNEQFF. CDR3 nucleotides: TGTGCCAGCAGCCATACTAGCGGGGGGCCCTACAATGAGCAGTTCTTC.

The chain joins TRBV6-1 to TRBJ2-1, with 9 bases lining up with TRBD1. This CDR3 contains 15 residues. Germline trimming cut 5 bases from V and 8 bases from J; bases unmatched to any gene: 10. Germline CDR1 is MNHNS and CDR2 is SASEGT. This CDR3 reads CASSQDRGEGDEQFF. For the CDR3, the DNA is TGTGCCAGCAGTCAGGACAGGGGAGAGGGGGATGAGCAGTTCTTC.

This clonotype was picked up many times. This chain links TRBV7-6 with TRBJ2-6; TRBD1 matches 9 bases. This CDR3 is 16 amino acids long. Germline V CDR1 and CDR2: SGHVS, FNYEAQ. After removal of 4 bases from V and 0 bases from J, the junction contained 1 base not matched to a gene. The CDR3: CASSSTGGSGANVLTF. The CDR3 DNA reads as TGTGCCAGCAGCTCGACAGGGGGCTCTGGGGCCAACGTCCTGACTTTC.

Here the CDR3 reads CASGWASGGRSSYNEQFF. Written as DNA, the CDR3 is TGTGCTAGTGGTTGGGCTAGCGGGGGGCGTAGCTCCTACAATGAGCAGTTCTTC. This rearrangement joins TRBV12-5 to TRBJ2-1; the match to TRBD2 covers 11 bases. The germline V gene has CDR1 LGHNT and CDR2 FRNRAP. V trimming: 4 bases; J trimming: 0 bases; junction bases outside the gene matches: 8. The length of the CDR3 is 18 residues.

The chain combines TRBV19 with TRBJ2-7, with D unclear. Trimming removed 4 bases from V and 3 bases from J, with 4 bases in between. The CDR3 is 11 amino acids. Germline lookup yields CDR1 LNHDA and CDR2 SQIVND (reference sequence). CDR3 in DNA: TGTGCCAGTAGTAATGACTACGAGCAGTACTTC. Protein sequence: CASSNDYEQYF.

The CDR3, as DNA: TGTGCCAGCAGTCCCGGGCTTCAAACCTCCTACGAGCAGTACTTC. It specifies CASSPGLQTSYEQYF. The chain joins TRBV2 to TRBJ2-7; the D is unclear. CDR1 SNHLY and CDR2 FYNNEI come from the germline V gene. V was shortened by 5 bases and J by 0 bases, with 14 bases between the two germline ends. The CDR3 totals 15 residues.

This clonotype came up many times. This chain links TRBV6-5 with TRBJ2-6; the D gene is possibly TRBD2 (6 bases). With 0 bases removed from V and 0 bases from J, the gap between germline ends came to 12 bases. The germline V gene encodes CDR1 MNHEY and CDR2 SVGAGI. The CDR3 totals 18 residues. The CDR3 nucleotides are TGTGCCAGCAGTTACTCGGGACTGACGGCCTCTGGGGCCAACGTCCTGACTTTC. Translating it yields CASSYSGLTASGANVLTF.

The V gene is TRBV19, the J gene TRBJ2-3, with no clear D. V was shortened by 8 bases and J by 3 bases, with 9 bases between the two germline ends. Germline V gene lookup returns CDR1 LNHDA and CDR2 SQIVND (reference sequence). The CDR3 contains 12 residues. The CDR3 sequence is CASGISTDTQYF. Written as DNA, the CDR3 is TGTGCCAGTGGAATCAGTACAGATACGCAGTATTTT.

The genes are TRBV7-9 and TRBJ2-3; D is uncertain. Germline V gene data show CDR1 as SEHNR and CDR2 as FQNEAQ (reference sequence). The CDR3 runs 14 residues. V shed 3 bases and J shed 6 bases, with 13 bases lying between them. CDR3 bases: TGTGCCAGCAGCTTCGTCTCACCCCTCGATACGCAGTATTTT. Translated: CASSFVSPLDTQYF.

This clonotype was observed a few times. This chain uses TRBV7-4 with TRBJ2-7, with 11 bases aligning to TRBD1. Per the germline V gene, CDR1 is SGHVT and CDR2 is SQSDAQ. J lost 4 bases, V lost 6 bases, and 5 bases had no gene match. The length of the CDR3 is 14 residues. The CDR3 coding sequence is TGTGCCAGCAGGGACAGGGGGCTGCCTTACGAGCAGTACTTC. Protein product: CASRDRGLPYEQYF. Based on the CDR3 plus reference TRBV7-4 and TRBJ2-7, the full variable domain is GAGVSQSPRYKVAKRGRDVALRCDSISGHVTLYWYRQTLGQGSEVLTYSQSDAQRDKSGRPSGRFSAERPERSVSTLKIQRTEQGDSAVYLCASRDRGLPYEQYFGPGTRLTVT.

This chain links TRBV25-1 with TRBJ2-5, with TRBD2 as a possible D gene (6 bases). Germline CDR1 reads MGHDK; CDR2 reads SYGVNS. Trimming removed 4 bases from V and 2 bases from J, with 11 bases in between. CDR3 length: 14 residues. CDR3 region: CASSVFGTQETQYF. CDR3 bases: TGTGCCAGCAGTGTATTTGGGACTCAAGAGACCCAGTACTTC.

The chain carries TRBV7-9 and TRBJ1-1; no definite D call. The V gene lost 2 bases and the J gene lost 5 bases, with 9 bases spanning the gap. The germline V gene has CDR1 SEHNR and CDR2 FQNEAQ (reference sequence). This CDR3 is built from 13 residues. CDR3 coding DNA: TGTGCCAGCAGCTTACCCCTTCGGACTGAAGCTTTCTTT. Protein product: CASSLPLRTEAFF.